This TCR beta chain was sequenced for a study of T cell repertoires in cytomegalovirus infection. Study-wide context: CMV infection and matching HLA type were both indicated by public TCR beta signatures.

This clonotype was detected a few times. Its antigen is still unknown. TCRdb ran MiXCR on the reads and lists one entry per CDR3 protein. The repertoire includes 27,000 or so distinct CDR3 sequences, about 19% of them detected once, and about four fifths sits in the top ten. The sample was CD8+ T cells from cultured PBMCs, taken from culture after CMV antigen stimulation. The sequence was obtained from a human donor in good health (CMV status not recorded). Some clones in this sample may be carry-over from other donors' samples.

The chain's CDR3 is CASSSSRSGETQYF. CDR3 nucleotide sequence: TGTGCCAGCAGCTCTTCCCGTTCGGGAGAGACCCAGTACTTC. This chain joins TRBV7-8 and TRBJ2-5, with D hard to call. CDR3 length equals 14 residues. V gave up 4 bases and J gave up 4 bases, with 13 bases separating them. Germline loops: CDR1 SGHVS, CDR2 FQNEAQ.